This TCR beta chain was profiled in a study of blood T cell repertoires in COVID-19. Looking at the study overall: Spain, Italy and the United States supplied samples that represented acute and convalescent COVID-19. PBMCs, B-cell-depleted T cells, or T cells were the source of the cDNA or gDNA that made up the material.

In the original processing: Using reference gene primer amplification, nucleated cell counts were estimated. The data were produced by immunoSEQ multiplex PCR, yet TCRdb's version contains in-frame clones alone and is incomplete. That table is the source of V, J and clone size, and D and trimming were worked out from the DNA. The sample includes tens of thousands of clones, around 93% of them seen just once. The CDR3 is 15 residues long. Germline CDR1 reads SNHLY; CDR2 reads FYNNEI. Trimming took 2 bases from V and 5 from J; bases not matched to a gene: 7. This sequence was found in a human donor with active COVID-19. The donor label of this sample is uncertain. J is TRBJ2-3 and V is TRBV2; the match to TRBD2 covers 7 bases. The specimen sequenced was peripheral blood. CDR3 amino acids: CASSELAAIGDTQYF. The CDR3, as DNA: TGTGCCAGCAGTGAACTAGCGGCCATTGGAGATACGCAGTATTTT.